This T cell receptor (beta chain) was sequenced for a study of monozygotic twins with inflammatory bowel disease. With respect to this clonotype: Its antigen is undetermined.

Germline CDR1 SGHVS, CDR2 FNYEAQ. This CDR3 region has 14 residues. Addition of UMIs with a 6-nucleotide sample barcode was achieved by template switching. TCRdb reprocessed the 5' RACE reads, with one entry per CDR3 protein and no DNA. The sample includes some 210,000 distinct CDR3 sequences. Study outcomes and limitations: Among patients, repertoires may have gained variability from differing immunosuppressive treatments. Comparison of concordant versus discordant twins revealed no difference in repertoire similarity, possibly due to limited power.

This clonotype was obtained from a human donor with ulcerative colitis or Crohn's disease, or a healthy co-twin of an affected twin (not recorded which). Sequencing used blood. This chain links TRBV7-6 with TRBJ2-7; lacking DNA, the TRBD1 call made by TCRdb goes unchecked. CDR3 in amino acids: CASSPRGSSYEQYF.